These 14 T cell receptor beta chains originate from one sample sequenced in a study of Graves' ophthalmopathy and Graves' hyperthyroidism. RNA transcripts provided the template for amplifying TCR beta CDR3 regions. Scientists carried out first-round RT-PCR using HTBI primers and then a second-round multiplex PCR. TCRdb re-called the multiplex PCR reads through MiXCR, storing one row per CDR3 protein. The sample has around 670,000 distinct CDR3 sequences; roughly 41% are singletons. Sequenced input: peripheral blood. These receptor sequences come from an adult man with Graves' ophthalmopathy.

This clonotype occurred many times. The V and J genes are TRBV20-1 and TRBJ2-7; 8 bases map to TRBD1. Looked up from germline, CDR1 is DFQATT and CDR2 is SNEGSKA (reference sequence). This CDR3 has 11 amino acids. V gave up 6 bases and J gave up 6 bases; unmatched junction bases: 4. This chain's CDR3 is CSAGGQGEQYF. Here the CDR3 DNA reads TGCAGTGCCGGTGGACAGGGCGAGCAGTACTTC.

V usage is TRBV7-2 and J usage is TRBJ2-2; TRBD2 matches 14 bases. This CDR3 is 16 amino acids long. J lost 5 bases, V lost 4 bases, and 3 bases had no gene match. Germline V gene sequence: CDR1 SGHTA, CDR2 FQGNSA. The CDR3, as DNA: TGTGCCAGCAGCTGGACTAGCGGGGGGCTAACCGGGGAGCTGTTTTTT. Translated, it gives CASSWTSGGLTGELFF.

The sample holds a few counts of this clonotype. The CDR3 here is CASSKQGDRYEQYF. As DNA, the CDR3 is TGTGCCAGCAGCAAACAGGGGGACCGCTACGAGCAGTACTTC. The rearrangement links TRBV7-9 to TRBJ2-7; 8 bases agree with TRBD1. Germline V gene sequence: CDR1 SEHNR, CDR2 FQNEAQ (reference sequence). The ends lost 5 bases at V and 3 bases at J; junction bases unmatched: 6. The CDR3 extends over 14 amino acids.

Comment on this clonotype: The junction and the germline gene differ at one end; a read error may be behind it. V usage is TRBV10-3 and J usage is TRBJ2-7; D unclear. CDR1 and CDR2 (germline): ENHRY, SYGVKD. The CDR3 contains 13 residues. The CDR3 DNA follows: TGTGCCAGCAGTGAGATGGAAACCTACGAGCAGTACTTC. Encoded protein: CASSEMETYEQYF.

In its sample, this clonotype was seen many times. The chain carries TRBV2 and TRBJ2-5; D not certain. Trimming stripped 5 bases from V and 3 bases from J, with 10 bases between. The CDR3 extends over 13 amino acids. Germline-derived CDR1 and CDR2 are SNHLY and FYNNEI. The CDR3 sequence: CASSFTEKETQYF. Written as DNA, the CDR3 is TGTGCCAGCAGTTTCACCGAAAAAGAGACCCAGTACTTC.

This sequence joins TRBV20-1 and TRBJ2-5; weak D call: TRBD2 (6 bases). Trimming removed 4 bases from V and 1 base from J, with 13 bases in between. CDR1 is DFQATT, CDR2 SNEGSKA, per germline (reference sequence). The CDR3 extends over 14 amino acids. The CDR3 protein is CSANYRGTQETQYF. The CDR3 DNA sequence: TGCAGTGCTAACTACCGGGGGACCCAAGAGACCCAGTACTTC.

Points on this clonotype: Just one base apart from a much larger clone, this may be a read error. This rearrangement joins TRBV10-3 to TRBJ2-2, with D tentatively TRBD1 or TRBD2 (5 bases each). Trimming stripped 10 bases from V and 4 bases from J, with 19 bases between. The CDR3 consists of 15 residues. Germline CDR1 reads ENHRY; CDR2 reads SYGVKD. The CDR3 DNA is TGTGCCACCAGGGCCGGGGATGCGGGCACCGGGGAGCTGTTTTTT. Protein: CATRAGDAGTGELFF.

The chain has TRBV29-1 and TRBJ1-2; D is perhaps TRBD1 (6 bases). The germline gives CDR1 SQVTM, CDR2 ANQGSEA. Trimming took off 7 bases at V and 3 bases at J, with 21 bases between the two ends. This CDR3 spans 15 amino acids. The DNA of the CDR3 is TGCAGCGCCGACTCACAGGGTCCTATTCACTATGGCTACACCTTC. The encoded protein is CSADSQGPIHYGYTF. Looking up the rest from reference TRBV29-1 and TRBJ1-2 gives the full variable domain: SAVISQKPSRDICQRGTSLTIQCQVDSQVTMMFWYRQQPGQSLTLIATANQGSEATYESGFVIDKFPISRPNLTFSTLTVSNMSPEDSSIYLCSADSQGPIHYGYTFGSGTRLTVV.

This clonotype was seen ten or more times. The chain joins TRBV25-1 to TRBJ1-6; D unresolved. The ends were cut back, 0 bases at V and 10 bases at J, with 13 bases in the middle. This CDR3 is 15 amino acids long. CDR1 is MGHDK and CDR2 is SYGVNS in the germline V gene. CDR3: CASSEYIGSSSPLHF. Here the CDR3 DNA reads TGTGCCAGCAGTGAATATATTGGTAGCTCATCACCCCTCCACTTT. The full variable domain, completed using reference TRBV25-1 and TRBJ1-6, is EADIYQTPRYLVIGTGKKITLECSQTMGHDKMYWYQQDPGMELHLIHYSYGVNSTEKGDLSSESTVSRIRTEHFPLTLESARPSHTSQYLCASSEYIGSSSPLHFGNGTRLTVT.

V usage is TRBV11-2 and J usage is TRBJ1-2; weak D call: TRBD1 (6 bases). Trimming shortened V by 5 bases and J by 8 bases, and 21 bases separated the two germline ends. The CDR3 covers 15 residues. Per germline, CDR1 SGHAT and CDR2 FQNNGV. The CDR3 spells CASSQDGSGVQGYTF. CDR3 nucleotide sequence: TGTGCCAGCAGCCAAGATGGTTCAGGGGTCCAAGGCTACACCTTC.

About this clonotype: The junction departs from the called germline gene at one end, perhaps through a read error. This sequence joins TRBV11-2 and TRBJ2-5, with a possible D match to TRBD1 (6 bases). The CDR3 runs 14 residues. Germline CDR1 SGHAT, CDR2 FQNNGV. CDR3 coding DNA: TGCGCCAGCAGCCAAGACAGGTCCCCAGAGACCCAGTACTTC. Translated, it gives CASSQDRSPETQYF.

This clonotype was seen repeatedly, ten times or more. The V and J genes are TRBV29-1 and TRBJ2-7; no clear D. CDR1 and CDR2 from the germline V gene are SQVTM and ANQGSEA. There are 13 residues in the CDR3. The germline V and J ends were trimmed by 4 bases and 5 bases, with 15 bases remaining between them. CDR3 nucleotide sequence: TGCAGCGTTGCCCAGGATCCGGGTAACGAGCAGTACTTC. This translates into CSVAQDPGNEQYF.

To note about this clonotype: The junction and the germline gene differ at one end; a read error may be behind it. CDR3 loop: CASSAPGQASTPLHF. The CDR3 DNA is TGTGCCAGCAGTGCCCCGGGACAGGCCAGTACACCCCTCCACTTT. The chain recombines TRBV10-2 with TRBJ1-6; 8 positions agree with TRBD1. Germline V CDR1 and CDR2: WSHSY, SAAADI. This CDR3 is built from 15 residues.

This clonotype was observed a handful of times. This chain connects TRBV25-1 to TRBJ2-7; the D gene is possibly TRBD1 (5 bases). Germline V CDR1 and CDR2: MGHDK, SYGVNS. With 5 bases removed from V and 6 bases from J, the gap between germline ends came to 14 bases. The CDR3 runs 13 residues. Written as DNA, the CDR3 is TGTGCCAGCAGTTTATCAGGGCCCGGCGAGCAGTACTTC. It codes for CASSLSGPGEQYF.